This section outlines one T cell receptor beta chain sequence together with its context. Its antigen remains unidentified. This specimen comes from a study of CD8+ T cells in alopecia areata. Overall study: Tofacitinib dosing lasted 6 to 18 months, which was then followed by 6 months off drug.

Treatment denoted: oral pan-JAK inhibitor, 5-10 mg twice daily. Using a FACSAria, the CD4+ and CD8+ T cells were sorted from the PBMCs. The CDR3 spans 15 residues. Germline-derived CDR1 and CDR2 are LNHNV and YYDKDF (reference sequence). V lost 1 base and J lost 2, with 8 bases in between. Whole-study results and caveats: Scalp clonality and expanded CD8+ clones among the top 100 fell significantly with tofacitinib. In scalp and blood during tofacitinib, many expanded lesional clones persisted.

Reverse transcription of extracted RNA yielded cDNA, which provided the sequencing template. Data came from immunoSEQ multiplex PCR; TCRdb stores just in-frame clones and leaves some out. In the table there are some 200,000 clones, approximately 45% of which are singletons. The rearrangement links TRBV15 to TRBJ2-2; the D gene is possibly TRBD1 (6 bases). The receptor was isolated from a human donor with alopecia areata. The sequencing used CD4+ T cells sorted from blood, collected at approximately week 36, from a patient treated with tofacitinib. The CDR3 here is CATSRGDTNTGELFF. Written as DNA, the CDR3 is TGTGCCACCAGCAGAGGGGACACCAACACCGGGGAGCTGTTTTTT.